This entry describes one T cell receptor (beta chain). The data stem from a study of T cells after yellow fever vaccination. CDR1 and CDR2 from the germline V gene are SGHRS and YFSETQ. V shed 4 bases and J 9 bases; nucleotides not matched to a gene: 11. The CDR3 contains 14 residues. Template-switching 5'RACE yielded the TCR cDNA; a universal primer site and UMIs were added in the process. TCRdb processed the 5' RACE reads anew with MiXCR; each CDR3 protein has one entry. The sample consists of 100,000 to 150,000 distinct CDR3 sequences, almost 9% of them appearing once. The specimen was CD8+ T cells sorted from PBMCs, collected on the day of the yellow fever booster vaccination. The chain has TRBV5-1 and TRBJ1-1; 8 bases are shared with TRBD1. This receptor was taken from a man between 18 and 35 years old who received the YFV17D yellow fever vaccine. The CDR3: CASSTYGQGGKAFF. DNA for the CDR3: TGCGCCAGCAGCACCTATGGACAGGGAGGTAAAGCTTTCTTT.